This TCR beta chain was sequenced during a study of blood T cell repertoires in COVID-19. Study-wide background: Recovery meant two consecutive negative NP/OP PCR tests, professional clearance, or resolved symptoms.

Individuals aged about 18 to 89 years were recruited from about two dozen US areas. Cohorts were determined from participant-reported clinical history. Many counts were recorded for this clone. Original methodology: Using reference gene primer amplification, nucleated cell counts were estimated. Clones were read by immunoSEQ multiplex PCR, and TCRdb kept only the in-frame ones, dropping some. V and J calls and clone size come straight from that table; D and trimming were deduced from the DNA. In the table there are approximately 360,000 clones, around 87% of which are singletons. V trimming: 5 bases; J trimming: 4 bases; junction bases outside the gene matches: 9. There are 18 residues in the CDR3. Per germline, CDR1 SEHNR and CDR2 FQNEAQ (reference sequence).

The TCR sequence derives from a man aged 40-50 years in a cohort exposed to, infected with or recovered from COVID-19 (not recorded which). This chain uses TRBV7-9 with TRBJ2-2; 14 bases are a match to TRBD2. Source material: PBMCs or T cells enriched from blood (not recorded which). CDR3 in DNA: TGTGCCAGCAGCCCAAGACTAGCGGGAGGGCCGGGCACCGGGGAGCTGTTTTTT. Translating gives CASSPRLAGGPGTGELFF.